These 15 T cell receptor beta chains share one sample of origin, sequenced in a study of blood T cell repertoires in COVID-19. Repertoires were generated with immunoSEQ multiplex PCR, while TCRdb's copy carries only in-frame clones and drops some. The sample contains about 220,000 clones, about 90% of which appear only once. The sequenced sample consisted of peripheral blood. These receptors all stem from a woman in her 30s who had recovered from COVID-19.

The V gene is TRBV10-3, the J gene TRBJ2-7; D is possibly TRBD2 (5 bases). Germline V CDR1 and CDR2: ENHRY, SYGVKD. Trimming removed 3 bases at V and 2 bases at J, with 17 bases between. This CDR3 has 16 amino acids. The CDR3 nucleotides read TGTGCCATCAGTGAAGTTTCGGGGTCCCCAACCTACGAGCAGTACTTC. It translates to CAISEVSGSPTYEQYF.

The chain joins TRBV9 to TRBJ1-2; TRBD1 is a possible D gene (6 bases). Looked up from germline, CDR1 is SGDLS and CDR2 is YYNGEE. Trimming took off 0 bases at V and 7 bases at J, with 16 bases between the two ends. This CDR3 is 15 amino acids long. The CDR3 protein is CASSVGSRGAAGYTF. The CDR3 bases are TGTGCCAGCAGCGTAGGATCACGGGGGGCGGCTGGCTACACCTTC.

CDR3 sequence: CASSVLQGFSEAFF. The DNA of the CDR3 is TGTGCCAGCAGCGTACTTCAGGGTTTTTCTGAAGCTTTCTTT. The chain has TRBV7-9 and TRBJ1-1; D may be TRBD1 (5 bases). Germline V gives CDR1 SEHNR, CDR2 FQNEAQ (reference sequence). Trimming removed 5 bases from V and 6 bases from J, with 16 bases in between. The length of the CDR3 is 14 residues.

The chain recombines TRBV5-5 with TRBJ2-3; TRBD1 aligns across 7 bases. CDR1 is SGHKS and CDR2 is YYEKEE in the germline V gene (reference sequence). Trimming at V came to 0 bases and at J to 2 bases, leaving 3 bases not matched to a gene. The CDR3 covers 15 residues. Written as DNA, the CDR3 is TGTGCCAGCAGCTTGGTGACAGGGCACACAGATACGCAGTATTTT. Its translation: CASSLVTGHTDTQYF.

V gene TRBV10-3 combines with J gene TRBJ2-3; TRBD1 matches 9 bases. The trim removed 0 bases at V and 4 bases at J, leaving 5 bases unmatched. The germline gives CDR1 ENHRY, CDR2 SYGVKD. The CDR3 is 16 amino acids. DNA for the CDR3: TGTGCCATCAGTGAGTCGAGACAGGGGGGCGCAGATACGCAGTATTTT. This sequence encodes CAISESRQGGADTQYF.

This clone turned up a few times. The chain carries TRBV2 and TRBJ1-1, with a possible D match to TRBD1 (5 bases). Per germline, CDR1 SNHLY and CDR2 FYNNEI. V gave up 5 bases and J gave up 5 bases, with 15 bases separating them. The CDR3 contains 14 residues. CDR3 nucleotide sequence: TGTGCCAGCAGTCTCGGCAGGGCGCGTACTGAAGCTTTCTTT. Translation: CASSLGRARTEAFF.

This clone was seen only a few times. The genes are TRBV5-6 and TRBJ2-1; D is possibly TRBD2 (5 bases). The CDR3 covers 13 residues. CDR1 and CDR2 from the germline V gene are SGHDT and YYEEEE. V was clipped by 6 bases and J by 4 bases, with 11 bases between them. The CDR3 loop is CASKHRGYNEQFF. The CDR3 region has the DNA TGTGCCAGCAAGCACAGAGGGTACAATGAGCAGTTCTTC.

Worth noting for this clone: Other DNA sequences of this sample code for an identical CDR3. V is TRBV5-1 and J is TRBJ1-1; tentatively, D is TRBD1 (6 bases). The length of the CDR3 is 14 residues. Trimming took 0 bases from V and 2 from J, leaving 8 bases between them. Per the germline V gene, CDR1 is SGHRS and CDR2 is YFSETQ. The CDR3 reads CASSLDRANTEAFF. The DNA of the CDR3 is TGCGCCAGCAGCTTGGACAGGGCAAACACTGAAGCTTTCTTT.

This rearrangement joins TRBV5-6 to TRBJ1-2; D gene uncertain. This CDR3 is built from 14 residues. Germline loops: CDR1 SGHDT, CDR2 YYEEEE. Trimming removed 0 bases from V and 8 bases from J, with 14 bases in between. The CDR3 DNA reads TGTGCCAGCAGCTTGGGTCCGACGGTGGGCGGCTACACCTTC. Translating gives CASSLGPTVGGYTF.

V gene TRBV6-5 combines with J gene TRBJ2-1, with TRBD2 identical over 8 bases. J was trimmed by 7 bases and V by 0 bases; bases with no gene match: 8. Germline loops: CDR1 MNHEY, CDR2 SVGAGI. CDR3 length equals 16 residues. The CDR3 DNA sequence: TGTGCCAGCAGTTACTCGGCCGCGGGGGGCCGGAATGAGCAGTTCTTC. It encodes CASSYSAAGGRNEQFF.

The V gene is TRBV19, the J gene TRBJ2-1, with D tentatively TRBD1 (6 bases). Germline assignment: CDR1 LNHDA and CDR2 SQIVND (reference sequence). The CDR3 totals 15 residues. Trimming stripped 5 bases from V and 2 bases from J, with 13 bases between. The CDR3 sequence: CASSLTGTTYNEQFF. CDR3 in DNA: TGTGCCAGTAGTTTGACCGGGACAACCTACAATGAGCAGTTCTTC.

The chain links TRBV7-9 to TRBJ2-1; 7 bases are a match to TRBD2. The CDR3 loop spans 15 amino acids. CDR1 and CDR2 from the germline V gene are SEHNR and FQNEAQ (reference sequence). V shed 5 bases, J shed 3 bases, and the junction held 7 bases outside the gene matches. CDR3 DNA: TGTGCCAGCAGCCCACCGTCGGGGGGCTACAATGAGCAGTTCTTC. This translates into CASSPPSGGYNEQFF. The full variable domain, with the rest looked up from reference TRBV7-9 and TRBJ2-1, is DTGVSQNPRHKITKRGQNVTFRCDPISEHNRLYWYRQTLGQGPEFLTYFQNEAQLEKSRLLSDRFSAERPKGSFSTLEIQRTEQGDSAMYLCASSPPSGGYNEQFFGPGTRLTVL.

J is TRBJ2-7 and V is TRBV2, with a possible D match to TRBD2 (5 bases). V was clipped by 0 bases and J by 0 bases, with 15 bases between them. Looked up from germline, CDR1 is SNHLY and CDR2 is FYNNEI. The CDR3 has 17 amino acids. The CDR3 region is CASSEALGLTSSYEQYF. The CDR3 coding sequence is TGTGCCAGCAGTGAAGCGCTTGGACTCACTAGCTCCTACGAGCAGTACTTC.

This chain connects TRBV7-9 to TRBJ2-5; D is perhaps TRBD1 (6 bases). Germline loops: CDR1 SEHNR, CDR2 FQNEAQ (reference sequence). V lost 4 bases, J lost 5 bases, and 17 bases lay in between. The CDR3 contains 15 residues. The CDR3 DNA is TGTGCCAGCAGCTACGCCCGGACAGCACAGGAGACCCAGTACTTC. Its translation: CASSYARTAQETQYF.

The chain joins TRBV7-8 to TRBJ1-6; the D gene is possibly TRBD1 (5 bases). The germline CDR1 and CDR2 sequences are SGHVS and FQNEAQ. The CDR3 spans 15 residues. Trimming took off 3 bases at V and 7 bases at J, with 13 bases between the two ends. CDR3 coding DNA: TGTGCCAGCAGCTTGGGGAGGGGCGGAAATTCACCCCTCCACTTT. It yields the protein CASSLGRGGNSPLHF.